The subject of this entry is one T cell receptor beta chain. This specimen belongs to a study of shared clonotypes between healthy human individuals. Germline lookup yields CDR1 MNHEY and CDR2 SVGAGI. The V and J ends lost 2 bases and 0 bases respectively, with 11 bases between them. CDR3 size: 15 residues. Each subset's genomic DNA was split evenly across several immunoSEQ plates. When replicate PCRs were run on sorted subsets, they used 200 to 250 ng DNA, some 30,000 T cell genomes. Measured with immunoSEQ multiplex PCR; TCRdb has only the in-frame clones, and not every one. The repertoire includes millions of clones, roughly nine tenths of them detected once, and roughly 0.15% sits in the top ten. Those who donated, Caucasian adults without exception, all lived in Nashville, Tennessee. CD4+ cell separation produced CD45RA+ naive and CD45RA-negative memory subsets.

The origin of this receptor is a man between 18 and 29 years old in good health. Sequences were obtained from naive CD4+ T cells sorted from blood. Subset in this sample: CD45RA+ positively selected. The genes are TRBV6-5 and TRBJ2-7, with D unclear. CDR3 protein: CASSYGQLSSYEQYF. The CDR3, as DNA: TGTGCCAGCAGTTACGGGCAGTTGAGCTCCTACGAGCAGTACTTC.